The present T cell receptor (beta chain) was sequenced within a study of shared T cell receptors in the human thymus. CDR3 length: 16 residues. Germline loops: CDR1 WNHNN, CDR2 SYGVQD (reference sequence). V lost 3 bases to trimming and J lost 0 bases, with 12 bases between them. Generated by immunoSEQ multiplex PCR, the TCRdb table keeps only in-frame clones and is missing some. Counted here are some 400,000 clones, approximately 95% occurring once; the ten biggest clones make up approximately 0.02%. The receptor's source is a human donor. J is TRBJ1-5 and V is TRBV10-1; no clear D gene. Sequencing was carried out using thymocytes. The CDR3 is CASSEGRKYSNQPQHF. The CDR3 nucleotides are TGCGCCAGCAGTGAAGGACGGAAATATAGCAATCAGCCCCAGCATTTT.